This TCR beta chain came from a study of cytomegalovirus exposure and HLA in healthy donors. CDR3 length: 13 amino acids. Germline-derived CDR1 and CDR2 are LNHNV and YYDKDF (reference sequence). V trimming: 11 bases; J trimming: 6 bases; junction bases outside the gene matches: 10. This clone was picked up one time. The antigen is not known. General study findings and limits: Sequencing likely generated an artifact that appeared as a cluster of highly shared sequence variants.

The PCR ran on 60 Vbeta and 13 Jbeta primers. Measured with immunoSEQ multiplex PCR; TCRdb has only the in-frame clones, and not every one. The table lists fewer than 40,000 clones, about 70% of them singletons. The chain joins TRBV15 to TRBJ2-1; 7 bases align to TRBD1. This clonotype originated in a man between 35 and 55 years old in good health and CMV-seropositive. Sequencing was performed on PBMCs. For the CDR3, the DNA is TGTGCCCTGGGGACAGCCCTGGCCAATGAGCAGTTCTTC. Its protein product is CALGTALANEQFF.